What follows are 16 T cell receptor beta chains derived from one specimen sequenced in a study of blood T cell repertoires in COVID-19. Libraries were prepared by immunoSEQ multiplex PCR; TCRdb keeps only in-frame clonotypes and omits some of them. The sample carries a few hundred thousand clones, about 91% recorded once. Sequenced: PBMCs or T cells enriched from blood (not recorded which). All receptors come from a human donor in a cohort exposed to, infected with or recovered from COVID-19 (not recorded which). The donor label of this sample is uncertain.

The V gene is TRBV19, the J gene TRBJ1-6, with D unclear. Trimming pared 5 bases from V and 7 bases from J, leaving 12 bases between. The CDR3 runs 14 residues. The germline CDR1 and CDR2 sequences are LNHDA and SQIVND (reference sequence). CDR3 sequence: CASSLGVRNSPLHF. The CDR3 nucleotides read TGTGCCAGTAGTCTCGGGGTCCGGAATTCACCCCTCCACTTT.

V usage is TRBV6-2 or TRBV6-3 and J usage is TRBJ1-5, with D tentatively TRBD1 (6 bases). The CDR3 contains 13 residues. V was shortened by 4 bases and J by 7 bases, with 11 bases between the two germline ends. Germline lookup yields CDR1 MNHEY and CDR2 SVGEGT. The CDR3 spells CASSSRGGQPQHF. The DNA for the CDR3 is TGTGCCAGCAGTTCCCGGGGGGGCCAGCCCCAGCATTTT.

CDR3 region: CASSLTQGNTEAFF. In DNA form, the CDR3 reads TGTGCCAGCAGCCTCACACAGGGCAACACTGAAGCTTTCTTT. This sequence joins TRBV7-2 and TRBJ1-1, with a weak D call TRBD1 (6 bases). CDR3 length: 14 amino acids. Germline V lookup: CDR1 SGHTA, CDR2 FQGNSA. V lost 5 bases to trimming and J lost 2 bases, with 12 bases between them.

The chain uses TRBV6-5 and TRBJ1-6; weak D call: TRBD1 (6 bases). There are 14 residues in the CDR3. The V end lost 6 bases, the J end lost 5 bases, and 11 bases lay between the germline ends. Germline lookup yields CDR1 MNHEY and CDR2 SVGAGI. DNA of the CDR3: TGTGCCAGCAGCCCGGGACACGATAATTCACCCCTCCACTTT. Translation: CASSPGHDNSPLHF.

The chain combines TRBV10-3 with TRBJ1-4, with D possibly matching TRBD1 (6 bases). The CDR3 length is 13 residues. Germline V gene data show CDR1 as ENHRY and CDR2 as SYGVKD. Trimming took 6 bases from V and 5 from J, leaving 10 bases between them. Written as DNA, the CDR3 is TGTGCCATCAGGGACAGCGCGAATGAAAAACTGTTTTTT. Translating gives CAIRDSANEKLFF.

The chain uses TRBV6-5 and TRBJ1-1; the D gene is possibly TRBD1 (5 bases). Between the trimmed V and J ends, which lost 8 bases and 7 bases, there was a span of 11 bases. The CDR3 has 11 amino acids. The germline gives CDR1 MNHEY, CDR2 SVGAGI. CDR3 sequence: CASEEGLEAFF. The CDR3 DNA sequence: TGTGCCAGCGAGGAGGGGCTTGAAGCTTTCTTT.

This clone was seen more than once but under ten times. The chain has TRBV15 and TRBJ2-6; 7 nucleotides align to TRBD2. V lost 8 bases and J lost 0; bases outside the gene matches: 13. Germline V CDR1 and CDR2: LNHNV, YYDKDF (reference sequence). CDR3 length: 18 amino acids. This CDR3 reads CATSEAASGVSGANVLTF. The CDR3 DNA follows: TGTGCCACCTCCGAAGCGGCTAGCGGAGTCTCTGGGGCCAACGTCCTGACTTTC.

The genes are TRBV9 and TRBJ2-2, with D possibly being TRBD2 (5 bases). V shed 4 bases and J shed 6 bases, with 22 bases lying between them. The germline V gene has CDR1 SGDLS and CDR2 YYNGEE. The CDR3 contains 17 residues. The CDR3 DNA follows: TGTGCCAGCAGCTCGGCCGGGAAAGTCCCTCCCCCCGGGGAGCTGTTTTTT. This sequence encodes CASSSAGKVPPPGELFF.

The J gene is TRBJ1-4, the V gene TRBV5-4, with D tentatively TRBD1 (5 bases). V lost 4 bases, J lost 5 bases, and 9 bases lay in between. CDR1 is SGHNT, CDR2 YYREEE, per germline (reference sequence). This CDR3 contains 13 residues. Written as DNA, the CDR3 is TGTGCCAGCAGCCATGACAGAAATGAAAAACTGTTTTTT. It encodes CASSHDRNEKLFF.

V and J are TRBV3-1 (or the pseudogene TRBV3-2) and TRBJ1-4, with TRBD1 identical over 7 bases. The junction had 3 bases not matched to a gene; V was cut back by 0 bases and J by 5 bases. There are 15 residues in the CDR3. CDR1 and CDR2 (germline): LGHDT, YNNKEL (reference sequence). The CDR3 loop is CASSQEGRGNEKLFF. The CDR3 bases are TGTGCCAGCAGCCAAGAGGGCAGGGGGAATGAAAAACTGTTTTTT.

This sequence joins TRBV2 and TRBJ1-2; tentatively, D is TRBD1 (6 bases). This CDR3 comprises 14 residues. Germline loops: CDR1 SNHLY, CDR2 FYNNEI. Trimming stripped 8 bases from V and 0 bases from J, with 13 bases between. The CDR3 nucleotides are TGTGCCAGCCATTGGACAGAATCTAACTATGGCTACACCTTC. Amino acid sequence: CASHWTESNYGYTF.

The J gene is TRBJ1-2, the V gene TRBV3-1 (or the pseudogene TRBV3-2), with a weak D call TRBD1 (6 bases). The germline V gene has CDR1 LGHDT and CDR2 YNNKEL (reference sequence). The V gene lost 1 base and the J gene lost 2 bases, with 23 bases spanning the gap. This CDR3 contains 19 residues. The CDR3 bases are TGTGCCAGCAGCCAAGGGTACGAGGGACAAGGTTGGTCGAACTATGGCTACACCTTC. As protein: CASSQGYEGQGWSNYGYTF.

V is TRBV5-1 and J is TRBJ1-2, with D tentatively TRBD1 (6 bases). The CDR3 totals 15 residues. V lost 0 bases, J lost 2 bases, and 11 bases lay in between. Germline V gene data show CDR1 as SGHRS and CDR2 as YFSETQ. The CDR3 region is CASSLGAQGNYGYTF. CDR3 DNA: TGCGCCAGCAGCTTGGGGGCGCAGGGGAACTATGGCTACACCTTC.

CDR3 in amino acids: CASSFRAGGFYEQYF. In nucleotides, the CDR3 is TGTGCCAGCAGTTTCCGAGCGGGGGGATTCTACGAGCAGTACTTC. The chain employs TRBV27 and TRBJ2-7; 9 bases agree with TRBD2. CDR1 and CDR2 (germline): MNHEY, SMNVEV (reference sequence). Trimming cost V 3 bases and J 3 bases; bases outside gene matches: 6. This CDR3 region has 15 residues.

The chain employs TRBV19 and TRBJ2-1, with D tentatively TRBD1 (6 bases). Trimming left V 5 bases short and J 8 bases short, with 19 bases between. Germline CDR1 is LNHDA and CDR2 is SQIVND (reference sequence). The CDR3 runs to 15 residues. CDR3 in DNA: TGTGCCAGTAGTGCGGCGGCAGGGGCTCACTATGAGCAGTTCTTC. This gives the protein CASSAAAGAHYEQFF. The whole variable domain, filled in from reference TRBV19 and TRBJ2-1, reads DGGITQSPKYLFRKEGQNVTLSCEQNLNHDAMYWYRQDPGQGLRLIYYSQIVNDFQKGDIAEGYSVSREKKESFPLTVTSAQKNPTAFYLCASSAAAGAHYEQFFGPGTRLTVL.

The chain has TRBV9 and TRBJ2-2; D gene uncertain. The CDR3 covers 14 residues. V lost 3 bases, J lost 3 bases, and 9 bases lay in between. Germline CDR1 reads SGDLS; CDR2 reads YYNGEE. The CDR3 protein is CASSAPDYTGELFF. The CDR3 DNA sequence: TGTGCCAGCAGCGCCCCAGATTACACCGGGGAGCTGTTTTTT.